This TCR beta chain was obtained from a study of T cells expressing NK-cell markers. Study background: There were seven HCMV-seropositive donors and one seronegative donor among the eight sequenced.

From its re-call of the 5' RACE reads, TCRdb lists each CDR3 protein once, without DNA. The data show some 340,000 distinct CDR3 sequences, and the top ten clones hold under 6.5%. Concerning this clonotype: Its antigen is as yet unknown.

In germline, CDR1 is MNHEY, CDR2 SMNVEV (reference sequence). CDR3 length: 15 residues. General observations from the study: The CD3+CD56-NKG2C+ fraction was also led by these clonotypes in several donors.

This receptor was identified in a man aged 18-70 years in good health. The chain recombines TRBV27 with TRBJ2-7; the TRBD2 assignment by TCRdb is unverifiable without DNA. Sequenced input: blood T cells: a sorted CD56 or NKG2C T cell subset, CD4+ or CD8+ T cells, or bulk PBMC T cells (not recorded which). CDR3 in amino acids: CASSLRWTGAYEQYF.